The 12 T cell receptor beta chains below come from one sample, sequenced in a study of T cell repertoires in cytomegalovirus infection. MiXCR, run by TCRdb on the reads, gives a single entry per CDR3 protein. The sample holds more than 400,000 distinct CDR3 sequences, about 30% seen once. Input material: PBMCs. The receptor source for this set is a human donor in good health (CMV status not recorded). Some clones in this sample may be carry-over from other donors' samples.

The chain recombines TRBV6-2 or TRBV6-3 with TRBJ1-1; D gene ambiguous. V gave up 7 bases and J gave up 3 bases, with 9 bases separating them. This CDR3 has 12 residues. Germline V lookup: CDR1 MNHEY, CDR2 SVGEGT. CDR3 protein: CASTQTYTEAFF. The CDR3 region has the DNA TGTGCCAGCACACAAACTTACACTGAAGCTTTCTTT.

The J gene is TRBJ1-1, the V gene TRBV30; D gene unclear. The germline CDR1 and CDR2 sequences are GTSNPN and SVGIG (reference sequence). The CDR3 extends over 11 amino acids. With 0 bases removed from V and 5 bases from J, the gap between germline ends came to 4 bases. The CDR3 reads CAWSVFTEAFF. CDR3 coding DNA: TGTGCCTGGAGTGTTTTTACTGAAGCTTTCTTT.

CDR3 bases: TGTGCCAGCAGCTCGGGGGTTTTCTCCTACAATGAGCAGTTCTTC. Translated, it gives CASSSGVFSYNEQFF. The chain employs TRBV12-3 or TRBV12-4 and TRBJ2-1; D might be TRBD2 (6 bases). The V end was cut by 6 bases, the J end by 0 bases, with 12 bases between. This CDR3 comprises 15 residues.

V usage is TRBV12-3 or TRBV12-4 and J usage is TRBJ1-2; D is unresolved. The CDR3 is 12 residues long. V gave up 2 bases and J gave up 6 bases, with 7 bases separating them. This chain's CDR3 is CASSLRGNGYTF. CDR3 DNA: TGTGCCAGCAGTTTACGAGGGAATGGCTACACCTTC.

The CDR3 spells CASSPRRAGSGELFF. CDR3 DNA: TGTGCCAGCAGTCCTCGGCGGGCAGGGTCCGGGGAGCTGTTTTTT. The chain recombines TRBV12-3 or TRBV12-4 with TRBJ2-2, with D perhaps TRBD1 or TRBD2 (5 bases each). The V end was cut by 5 bases, the J end by 6 bases, with 16 bases between. There are 15 residues in the CDR3.

J is TRBJ2-1 and V is TRBV4-1; TRBD2 matches 10 bases. From germline, CDR1 is MGHRA and CDR2 YSYEKL. The CDR3 is made up of 16 amino acids. V lost 0 bases to trimming and J lost 3 bases; unmatched junction nucleotides: 2. Written as DNA, the CDR3 is TGCGCCAGCAGCCAAGAACTAGCGGGGTTCTACAATGAGCAGTTCTTC. The encoded protein is CASSQELAGFYNEQFF.

This chain connects TRBV7-3 to TRBJ2-5, with no clear D. The CDR3 is 13 amino acids. Germline V gives CDR1 SGHTA, CDR2 FQGTGA. V shed 6 bases and J shed 4 bases, with 12 bases lying between them. The CDR3 sequence is CASSNSALETQYF. Written as DNA, the CDR3 is TGTGCCAGCAGTAACTCCGCTCTAGAGACCCAGTACTTC.

Points on this clonotype: The germline gene is not matched at one end of the junction; a read error may be the cause. The J gene is TRBJ1-6, the V gene TRBV2, with D maybe TRBD1 (5 bases). CDR1 and CDR2 from the germline V gene are SNHLY and FYNNEI. This CDR3 is built from 15 residues. The CDR3, as DNA: TGTACCAGCATCCGGGACTTATTTGAGAAATCACCCCTCCACTTT. This encodes CTSIRDLFEKSPLHF.

Only a few counts were recorded for this clonotype. The V call is TRBV12-3 or TRBV12-4, the J call TRBJ1-2; D is possibly TRBD1 (5 bases). Trimming cost V 4 bases and J 6 bases, with 6 bases left between them. There are 11 residues in the CDR3. The CDR3 loop reads CASSWGDGYTF. The DNA for the CDR3 is TGTGCCAGCAGTTGGGGGGATGGCTACACCTTC.

The chain is built from TRBV3-1 and TRBJ2-7, with a weak D call TRBD2 (6 bases). The CDR3 runs to 18 residues. Germline CDR1 LGHDT, CDR2 YNNKEL (reference sequence). Trimming removed 3 bases at V and 4 bases at J, with 25 bases between. CDR3 coding DNA: TGTGCCAGCAGCCAGGTTTTTTCGGGACTGTCGTGGTATTACGAGCAGTACGTC. Amino acids: CASSQVFSGLSWYYEQYV.

The CDR3 loop reads CASSHGRANVLTF. CDR3 coding DNA: TGTGCCAGCAGTCACGGGAGGGCCAACGTCCTGACTTTC. This chain links TRBV28 with TRBJ2-6; possibly TRBD2 for D (5 bases). This CDR3 contains 13 residues. Germline V gene data show CDR1 as MDHEN and CDR2 as SYDVKM. Trimming took 5 bases from V and 5 from J, leaving 7 bases between them.

There are a few counts of this clonotype. The rearrangement links TRBV29-1 to TRBJ2-1; 13 bases line up with TRBD2. CDR1 and CDR2 from the germline V gene are SQVTM and ANQGSEA. V lost 6 bases to trimming and J lost 0 bases; unmatched junction nucleotides: 5. CDR3 size: 16 residues. The CDR3 sequence: CSVGGLAGSSYNEQFF. The DNA of the CDR3 is TGCAGCGTCGGGGGACTAGCGGGGAGCTCCTACAATGAGCAGTTCTTC.